Sequencing of this T cell receptor beta chain was carried out in a study of shared clonotypes between healthy human individuals. Study-wide results and caveats: Donor scarcity curtailed the genetic and exposure-history diversity represented herein. As a rule, naive subsets had a larger estimated richness than memory subsets. Naive CD4 clonotypes were shared across a few donors at approximately 5.3%.

Replicate PCRs run on sorted subsets employed 200 ng DNA, some 33,000 T cell genomes. Method: immunoSEQ multiplex PCR; TCRdb's copy keeps in-frame clones and lacks some. Of about 990,000 clones in the sample, around 82% were seen once. Trimming removed 2 bases at V and 4 bases at J, with 6 bases between. The CDR3 is 13 residues long. CDR1 KGHSH and CDR2 LQKENI come from the germline V gene. This clone was found many times. Its antigen is not identified. This TCR came from a man between 18 and 29 years old in good health. Some clones in this sample may be carry-over from other donors' samples. The chain combines TRBV18 with TRBJ2-1; D gene unclear. The sequenced material came from memory CD4+ T cells from PBMCs. As for subset: CD45RA-negative fraction. The CDR3 coding sequence is TGTGCCAGCTCACCAGCGGTGTACAATGAGCAGTTCTTC. This encodes CASSPAVYNEQFF.